This entry lists 23 T cell receptor beta chains sequenced from one sample in a study of T cell repertoires in cytomegalovirus infection (dated by TCRdb to between 2018 and 2021). TCRdb names Illumina HiSeq 1500 as the instrument used. TCRdb trimmed the raw reads at Q25, called clones with MiXCR and kept productive beta chains. Each entry merges the rows of one CDR3 protein and shows their most common DNA and genes. Within this sample are approximately 500,000 distinct CDR3 sequences, with about 15% of them counted one time only. Approximately 24% of the sample comes from the top ten. The source material was CD8+ T cells from PBMCs. These receptor sequences come from a human donor in good health (CMV status not recorded). Some clones in this sample may be carry-over from other donors' samples.

This clonotype was seen more than once but under ten times. The chain couples TRBV11-3 to TRBJ2-7; 10 bases match TRBD2. Looked up from germline, CDR1 is SGHNT and CDR2 is YENEEA. The trim removed 5 bases at V and 2 bases at J, leaving 3 bases unmatched. The CDR3 length is 14 residues. The CDR3 DNA follows: TGTGCCAGCAGCGTTAGCGGGAGGCCCTACGAGCAGTACTTC. It translates to CASSVSGRPYEQYF.

The J gene is TRBJ2-1, the V gene TRBV6-1, with D perhaps TRBD1 or TRBD2 (6 bases each). Deletions cut 5 bases from V and 7 bases from J, with 15 bases between. The V gene's germline CDR1 is MNHNS and CDR2 SASEGT. The CDR3 has 14 residues. CDR3 sequence reads: CASSQGGRSNEQFF. The CDR3 bases are TGTGCCAGCAGTCAAGGGGGGAGGAGTAATGAGCAGTTCTTC.

This clonotype was picked up many times. The chain employs TRBV5-6 and TRBJ1-4, with D possibly matching TRBD1 (6 bases). CDR1 SGHDT and CDR2 YYEEEE come from the germline V gene. The germline V and J ends were trimmed by 2 bases and 11 bases, with 16 bases remaining between them. The CDR3 sequence is 14 residues long. CDR3 region: CASSFRGQLWKLFF. CDR3 in DNA: TGTGCCAGCAGCTTCAGGGGCCAACTATGGAAACTGTTTTTT.

In this sample, this clonotype turned up many times. The rearrangement links TRBV5-1 to TRBJ2-2; 7 positions agree with TRBD1. The CDR3 is 13 amino acids. Trimming took 4 bases from V and 8 from J; bases not matched to a gene: 5. The V gene's germline CDR1 is SGHRS and CDR2 YFSETQ. The CDR3 DNA reads TGCGCCAGCAGCACCGACAGGGCTGGGGAGCTGTTTTTT. This translates into CASSTDRAGELFF.

V and J are TRBV19 and TRBJ1-5; D is undetermined. This CDR3 contains 13 residues. With 7 bases removed from V and 3 bases from J, the gap between germline ends came to 10 bases. Germline-derived CDR1 and CDR2 are LNHDA and SQIVND (reference sequence). CDR3 coding DNA: TGTGCCAGTACCTCAGGAGACAATCAGCCCCAGCATTTT. It translates to CASTSGDNQPQHF. The full variable domain, in which reference TRBV19 and TRBJ1-5 provide the parts outside the CDR3, is DGGITQSPKYLFRKEGQNVTLSCEQNLNHDAMYWYRQDPGQGLRLIYYSQIVNDFQKGDIAEGYSVSREKKESFPLTVTSAQKNPTAFYLCASTSGDNQPQHFGDGTRLSIL.

The genes are TRBV4-1 and TRBJ2-1; D may be TRBD1 (6 bases). Per germline, CDR1 MGHRA and CDR2 YSYEKL. The CDR3 covers 14 residues. Trimming took 4 bases from V and 9 from J, leaving 16 bases between them. This CDR3 reads CASSREVGRGEQFF. The DNA of the CDR3 is TGCGCCAGCAGCCGCGAAGTTGGCAGGGGTGAGCAGTTCTTC.

This clonotype was seen at least ten times. This sequence joins TRBV12-3 or TRBV12-4 and TRBJ1-5; D gene ambiguous. The CDR3 totals 14 residues. V was clipped by 3 bases and J by 0 bases, with 6 bases between them. The CDR3 region is CASSFEVSNQPQHF. Written as DNA, the CDR3 is TGTGCCAGCAGTTTCGAGGTTAGCAATCAGCCCCAGCATTTT.

The V call is TRBV29-1, the J call TRBJ2-7; TRBD1 or TRBD2 may be the D gene (5 bases each). This CDR3 has 14 amino acids. V was trimmed by 4 bases and J by 2 bases, leaving 15 bases between them. Germline V lookup: CDR1 SQVTM, CDR2 ANQGSEA. CDR3 residues: CSVGRDLHPYEQYF. The DNA for the CDR3 is TGCAGCGTTGGTAGGGACCTGCATCCCTACGAGCAGTACTTC.

This clonotype came up a few times. The chain has TRBV4-2 and TRBJ1-1; D is unresolved. Deletions cut 4 bases from V and 5 bases from J, with 17 bases between. The V gene's germline CDR1 is LGHNA and CDR2 YNFKEQ. The CDR3 loop spans 15 amino acids. CDR3 sequence (DNA): TGTGCCAGCAGCCCGCAGGACGGGGTTGGTACTGAAGCTTTCTTT. Translating gives CASSPQDGVGTEAFF.

This clonotype was seen only a few times. The rearrangement joins TRBV27 to TRBJ2-7; TRBD1 agrees at 7 bases. This CDR3 spans 14 amino acids. After removal of 3 bases from V and 1 base from J, the junction contained 3 bases not matched to a gene. The germline CDR1 and CDR2 sequences are MNHEY and SMNVEV (reference sequence). This CDR3 reads CASSFYRGSYEQYF. The CDR3 DNA reads TGTGCCAGCAGTTTCTACAGGGGTTCCTACGAGCAGTACTTC.

This clonotype was seen ten or more times. The chain combines TRBV7-8 with TRBJ2-7; D unclear. Trimming stripped 6 bases from V and 2 bases from J, with 17 bases between. CDR3 length: 15 amino acids. The germline V gene has CDR1 SGHVS and CDR2 FQNEAQ. The CDR3 DNA follows: TGTGCCAGCAGTTTGTATCGATCTTGGACCTACGAGCAGTACTTC. Protein sequence: CASSLYRSWTYEQYF.

There are many counts of this clonotype. This CDR3 is CASSDLGQGRTEAFF. The DNA for the CDR3 is TGTGCCAGCAGTGATCTCGGACAGGGGAGGACTGAAGCTTTCTTT. V usage is TRBV25-1 and J usage is TRBJ1-1; 9 bases are shared with TRBD1. The CDR3 length is 15 residues. The germline gives CDR1 MGHDK, CDR2 SYGVNS. The V gene end was trimmed by 3 bases and the J gene end by 5 bases; junction bases not matched to a gene: 7.

On this clonotype itself: A read error may be the cause here, since a much bigger clone is one base away. The rearrangement links TRBV15 to TRBJ2-2; tentatively, D is TRBD2 (5 bases). Germline assignment: CDR1 LNHNV and CDR2 YYDKDF (reference sequence). CDR3 length: 12 residues. The CDR3, as DNA: TGTGCCACCAGCAGAGGAACCGGGGATCTGTTTTTT. Its translation is CATSRGTGDLFF.

About this clonotype: Here the CDR3 omits its conserved ending phenylalanine or tryptophan, so a read error is the likely source. It is unclear where the CDR3 begins or ends on the DNA, so no DNA is shown, and the CDR3 is as TCRdb lists it. J is TRBJ1-5 and V is TRBV5-6. A total of 14 residues make up the CDR3, ends included. The germline gives CDR1 SGHDT, CDR2 YYEEEE. This CDR3 reads CASSLGYANQPKHL.

This chain joins TRBV6-4 and TRBJ1-2, with a possible D match to TRBD1 (6 bases). V was trimmed by 3 bases and J by 6 bases, leaving 20 bases between them. Germline CDR1 is MRHNA and CDR2 is SNTAGT. The CDR3 spans 16 residues. The CDR3 protein is CASSEKWFGGPDGYTF. The CDR3 DNA follows: TGTGCCAGCAGTGAGAAGTGGTTTGGGGGGCCGGATGGCTACACCTTC.

This clonotype turned up a few times. The gene calls are TRBV2 and TRBJ2-7, with 8 positions matching TRBD1. This CDR3 has 12 residues. Trimming removed 8 bases from V and 2 bases from J; junction bases left unmatched: 2. The germline gives CDR1 SNHLY, CDR2 FYNNEI. CDR3: CASLDRAYEQYF. The CDR3 coding sequence is TGTGCCAGCTTGGACAGGGCCTACGAGCAGTACTTC.

The V gene is TRBV4-1, the J gene TRBJ1-4; D is unclear. The CDR3 is 15 amino acids. The V gene's germline CDR1 is MGHRA and CDR2 YSYEKL. V was pared by 1 base and J by 3 bases, with 9 bases between. The CDR3 region is CASSQVGVANEKLFF. CDR3 nucleotides: TGCGCCAGCAGCCAAGTTGGGGTGGCTAATGAAAAACTGTTTTTT.

This clonotype occurred many times. As DNA, the CDR3 is TGTGCCAGCAGCCAATGGGACAGGGGAATAGATACGCAGTATTTT. Its translation: CASSQWDRGIDTQYF. This chain links TRBV11-2 with TRBJ2-3; the match to TRBD1 covers 10 bases. CDR1 is SGHAT, CDR2 FQNNGV, per germline. There are 15 residues in the CDR3. Trimming cost V 5 bases and J 5 bases; bases outside gene matches: 7.

This clonotype turned up a few times. The gene calls are TRBV20-1 and TRBJ1-5; 9 bases map to TRBD1. V was pared by 1 base and J by 0 bases, with 10 bases of the junction left unmatched. The V gene's germline CDR1 is DFQATT and CDR2 SNEGSKA (reference sequence). The CDR3 length is 18 residues. The CDR3 sequence is CSARAEPGTGYSNQPQHF. Written as DNA, the CDR3 is TGCAGTGCTAGAGCCGAGCCAGGGACAGGGTATAGCAATCAGCCCCAGCATTTT.

This clonotype came up many times. This chain links TRBV7-9 with TRBJ2-1; TRBD1 aligns across 7 bases. Germline values: CDR1 SEHNR, CDR2 FQNEAQ (reference sequence). V shed 5 bases, J shed 6 bases, and the junction held 13 bases outside the gene matches. This CDR3 contains 16 residues. CDR3 residues: CASSLPTGSEGNEQFF. The CDR3, as DNA: TGTGCCAGCAGCCTCCCGACAGGGTCCGAAGGCAATGAGCAGTTCTTC.

This clonotype showed up many times. The chain combines TRBV12-3 or TRBV12-4 with TRBJ2-1; possible D gene TRBD1, 6 bases. V gave up 4 bases and J gave up 6 bases, with 13 bases separating them. This CDR3 has 14 residues. CDR3 sequence reads: CASSWTGQVNEQFF. The CDR3 DNA reads as TGTGCCAGCAGTTGGACGGGACAAGTCAATGAGCAGTTCTTC.

In this sample, this clonotype turned up a few times. The chain employs TRBV27 and TRBJ2-1; 7 bases map to TRBD1. J lost 2 bases, V lost 6 bases, and 4 bases had no gene match. The CDR3 extends over 14 amino acids. The germline V gene has CDR1 MNHEY and CDR2 SMNVEV (reference sequence). DNA for the CDR3: TGTGCCAGCAGGGCAACAGGGGCCTACAATGAGCAGTTCTTC. Its protein product is CASRATGAYNEQFF.

V usage is TRBV20-1 and J usage is TRBJ2-7; D remains unclear. In germline, CDR1 is DFQATT, CDR2 SNEGSKA (reference sequence). V was trimmed by 6 bases and J by 3 bases, leaving 18 bases between them. CDR3 length: 14 amino acids. The CDR3 region has the DNA TGCAGTGCCACGAGTGAGGCCGGCCTCTACGAGCAGTACTTC. Translating gives CSATSEAGLYEQYF.